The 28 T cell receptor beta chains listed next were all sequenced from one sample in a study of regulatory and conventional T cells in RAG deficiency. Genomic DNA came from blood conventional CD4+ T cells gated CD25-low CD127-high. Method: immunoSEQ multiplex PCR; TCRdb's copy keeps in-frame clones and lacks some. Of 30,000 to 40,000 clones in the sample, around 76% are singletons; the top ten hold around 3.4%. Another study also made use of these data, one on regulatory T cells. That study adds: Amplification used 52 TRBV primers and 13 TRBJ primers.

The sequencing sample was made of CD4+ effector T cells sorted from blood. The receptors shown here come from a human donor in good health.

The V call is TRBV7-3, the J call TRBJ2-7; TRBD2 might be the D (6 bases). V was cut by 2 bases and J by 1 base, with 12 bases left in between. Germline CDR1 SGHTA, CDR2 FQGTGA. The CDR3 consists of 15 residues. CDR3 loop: CASSLGGDLSYEQYF. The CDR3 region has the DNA TGTGCCAGCAGCTTAGGAGGGGACTTATCCTACGAGCAGTACTTC.

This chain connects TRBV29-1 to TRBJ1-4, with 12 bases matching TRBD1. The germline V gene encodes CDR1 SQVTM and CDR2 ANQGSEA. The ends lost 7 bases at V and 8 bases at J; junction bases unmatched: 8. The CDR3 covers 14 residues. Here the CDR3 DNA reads TGCAGCGCACAGACCGGGACAGGGGGCGAAAAACTGTTTTTT. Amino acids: CSAQTGTGGEKLFF.

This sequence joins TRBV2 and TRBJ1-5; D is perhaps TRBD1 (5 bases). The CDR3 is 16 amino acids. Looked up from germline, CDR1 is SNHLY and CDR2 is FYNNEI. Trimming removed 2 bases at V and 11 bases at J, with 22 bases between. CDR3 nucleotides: TGTGCCAGCAGTGAATCATCGGGACTCCCCGTTGTGGCCCAGCATTTT. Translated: CASSESSGLPVVAQHF.

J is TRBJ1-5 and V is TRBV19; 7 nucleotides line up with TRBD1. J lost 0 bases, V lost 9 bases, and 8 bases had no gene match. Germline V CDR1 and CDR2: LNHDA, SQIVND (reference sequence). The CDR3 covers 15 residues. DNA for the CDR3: TGTGCCAGCGGGACAGTACACTATAGCAATCAGCCCCAGCATTTT. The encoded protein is CASGTVHYSNQPQHF.

CDR3 amino acids: CASSPGQGNTGELFF. As DNA, the CDR3 is TGTGCCAGCAGCCCCGGACAGGGGAACACCGGGGAGCTGTTTTTT. The chain recombines TRBV5-4 with TRBJ2-2; 8 nucleotides agree with TRBD1. CDR1 and CDR2 from the germline V gene are SGHNT and YYREEE (reference sequence). V lost 4 bases, J lost 1 base, and 3 bases stayed unmatched. CDR3 length: 15 residues.

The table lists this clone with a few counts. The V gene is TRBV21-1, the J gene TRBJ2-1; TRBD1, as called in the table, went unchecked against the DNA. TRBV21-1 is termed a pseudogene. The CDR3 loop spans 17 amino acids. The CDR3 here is CASSKGRGQGDYNEQFF. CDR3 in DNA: TGTGCCAGCAGCAAGGGTAGGGGACAGGGGGACTACAATGAGCAGTTCTTC.

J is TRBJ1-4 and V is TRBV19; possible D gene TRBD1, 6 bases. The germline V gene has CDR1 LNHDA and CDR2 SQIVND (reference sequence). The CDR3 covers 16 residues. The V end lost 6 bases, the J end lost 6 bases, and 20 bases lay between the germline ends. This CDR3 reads CASRSQPTGQYEKLFF. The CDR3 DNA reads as TGTGCCAGTAGATCCCAGCCCACCGGACAGTATGAAAAACTGTTTTTT.

CDR3 residues: CASSPVAFSSYEQYF. CDR3 bases: TGTGCCAGCAGCCCGGTAGCTTTTAGCTCCTACGAGCAGTACTTC. This rearrangement joins TRBV4-2 to TRBJ2-7; D gene uncertain. CDR1 and CDR2 (germline): LGHNA, YNFKEQ. V lost 4 bases to trimming and J lost 0 bases, with 13 bases between them. The CDR3 sequence is 15 residues long.

This CDR3 is CASSLKRGQETQYF. Written as DNA, the CDR3 is TGTGCCAGCTCACTAAAACGGGGCCAAGAGACCCAGTACTTC. This chain joins TRBV18 and TRBJ2-5; a possible D gene is TRBD2 (5 bases). The CDR3 runs 14 residues. Germline-derived CDR1 and CDR2 are KGHSH and LQKENI. V was trimmed by 4 bases and J by 1 base, leaving 10 bases between them.

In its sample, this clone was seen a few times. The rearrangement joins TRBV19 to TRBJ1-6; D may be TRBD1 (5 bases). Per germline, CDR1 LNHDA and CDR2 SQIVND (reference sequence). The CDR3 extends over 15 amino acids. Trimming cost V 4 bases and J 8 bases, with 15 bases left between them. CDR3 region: CASSTFWQGDSPLHF. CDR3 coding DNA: TGTGCCAGTAGTACCTTTTGGCAGGGCGATTCACCCCTCCACTTT.

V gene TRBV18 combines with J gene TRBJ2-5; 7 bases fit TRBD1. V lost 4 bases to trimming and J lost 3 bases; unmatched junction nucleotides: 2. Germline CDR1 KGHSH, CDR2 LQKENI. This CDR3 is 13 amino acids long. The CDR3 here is CASSRDSKETQYF. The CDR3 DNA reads TGTGCCAGCTCACGGGACAGTAAAGAGACCCAGTACTTC.

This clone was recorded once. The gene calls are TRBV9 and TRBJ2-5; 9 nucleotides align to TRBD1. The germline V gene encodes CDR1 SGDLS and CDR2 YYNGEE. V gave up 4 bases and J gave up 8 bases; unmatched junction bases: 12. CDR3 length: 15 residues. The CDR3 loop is CASSLRTGASNTQYF. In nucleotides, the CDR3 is TGTGCCAGCAGCTTACGGACAGGGGCTTCGAATACCCAGTACTTC.

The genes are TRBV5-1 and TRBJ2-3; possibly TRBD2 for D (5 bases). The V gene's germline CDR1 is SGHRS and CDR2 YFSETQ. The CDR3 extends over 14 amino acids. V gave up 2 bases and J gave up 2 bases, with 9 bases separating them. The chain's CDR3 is CASSFGEYTDTQYF. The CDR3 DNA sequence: TGCGCCAGCAGCTTCGGGGAATACACAGATACGCAGTATTTT.

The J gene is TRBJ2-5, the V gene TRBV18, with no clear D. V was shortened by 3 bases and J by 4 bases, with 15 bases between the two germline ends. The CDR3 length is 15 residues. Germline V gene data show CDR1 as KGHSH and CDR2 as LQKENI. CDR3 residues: CASSPPGGLGETQYF. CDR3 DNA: TGTGCCAGCTCACCCCCTGGTGGGTTGGGAGAGACCCAGTACTTC.

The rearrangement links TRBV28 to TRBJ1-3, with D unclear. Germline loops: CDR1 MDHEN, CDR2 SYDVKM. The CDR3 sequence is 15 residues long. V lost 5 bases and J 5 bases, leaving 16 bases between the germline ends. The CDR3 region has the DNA TGTGCCAGCAGTGATTGGGGAGGACCTAGAAACACCATATATTTT. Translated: CASSDWGGPRNTIYF.

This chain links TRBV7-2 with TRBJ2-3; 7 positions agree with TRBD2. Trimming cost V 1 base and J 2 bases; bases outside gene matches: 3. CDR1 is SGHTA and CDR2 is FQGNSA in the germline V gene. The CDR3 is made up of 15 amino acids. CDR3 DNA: TGTGCCAGCAGCTTAGTTGGGGGGGACACAGATACGCAGTATTTT. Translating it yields CASSLVGGDTDTQYF.

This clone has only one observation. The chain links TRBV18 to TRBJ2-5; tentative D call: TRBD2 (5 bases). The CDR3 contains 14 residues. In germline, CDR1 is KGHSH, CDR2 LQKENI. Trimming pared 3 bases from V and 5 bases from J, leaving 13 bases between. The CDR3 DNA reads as TGTGCCAGCTCACCTTCTAGCCCGGGTGAGACCCAGTACTTC. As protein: CASSPSSPGETQYF.

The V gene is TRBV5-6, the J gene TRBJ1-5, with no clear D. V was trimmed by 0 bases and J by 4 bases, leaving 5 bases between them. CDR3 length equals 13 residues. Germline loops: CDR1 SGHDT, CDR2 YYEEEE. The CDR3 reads CASSLAQNQPQHF. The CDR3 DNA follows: TGTGCCAGCAGCTTGGCGCAGAATCAGCCCCAGCATTTT.

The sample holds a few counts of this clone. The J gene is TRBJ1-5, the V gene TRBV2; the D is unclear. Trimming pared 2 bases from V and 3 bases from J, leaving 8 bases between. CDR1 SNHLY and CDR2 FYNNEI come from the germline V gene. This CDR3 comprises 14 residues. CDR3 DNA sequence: TGTGCCAGCAGTGAACAAGGGAACAATCAGCCCCAGCATTTT. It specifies CASSEQGNNQPQHF. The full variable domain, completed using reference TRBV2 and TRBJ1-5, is EPEVTQTPSHQVTQMGQEVILRCVPISNHLYFYWYRQILGQKVEFLVSFYNNEISEKSEIFDDQFSVERPDGSNFTLKIRSTKLEDSAMYFCASSEQGNNQPQHFGDGTRLSIL.

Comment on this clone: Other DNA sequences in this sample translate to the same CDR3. CDR3 sequence: CASSPQGSNQPQHF. The DNA of the CDR3 is TGTGCCAGCAGCCCCCAGGGGAGCAATCAGCCCCAGCATTTT. This sequence joins TRBV7-9 and TRBJ1-5, with a weak D call TRBD1 (6 bases). The length of the CDR3 is 14 residues. CDR1 and CDR2 (germline): SEHNR, FQNEAQ (reference sequence). V lost 5 bases to trimming and J lost 1 base, with 9 bases between them.

CDR3 residues: CASSPGDSGNTEAFF. The CDR3, as DNA: TGTGCCAGCAGCCCGGGGGACAGCGGGAACACTGAAGCTTTCTTT. The rearrangement uses TRBV11-3 and TRBJ1-1; TRBD1 matches at 7 bases. Germline CDR1 and CDR2: SGHNT and YENEEA. Trimming took 5 bases from V and 1 from J; bases not matched to a gene: 7. This CDR3 spans 15 amino acids.

Here the CDR3 reads CASSKQGYCSGANVLTF. The CDR3 DNA is TGTGCCAGCAGCAAACAGGGATACTGCTCTGGGGCCAACGTCCTGACTTTC. The rearrangement links TRBV21-1 to TRBJ2-6; the DNA was not compared with TRBD1, the D call given in the table. TRBV21-1 is assigned pseudogene status. The CDR3 runs 17 residues.

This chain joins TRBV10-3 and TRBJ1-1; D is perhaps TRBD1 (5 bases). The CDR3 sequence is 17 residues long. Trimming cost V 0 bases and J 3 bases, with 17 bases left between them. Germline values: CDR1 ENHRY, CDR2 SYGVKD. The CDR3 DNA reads TGTGCCATCAGTGAGTCGATAACCAGGGTGACGGACACTGAAGCTTTCTTT. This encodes CAISESITRVTDTEAFF.

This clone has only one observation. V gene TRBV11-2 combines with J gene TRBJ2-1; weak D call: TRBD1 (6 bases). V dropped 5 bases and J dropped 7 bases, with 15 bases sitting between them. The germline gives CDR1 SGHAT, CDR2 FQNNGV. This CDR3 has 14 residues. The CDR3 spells CASSINRDRNEQFF. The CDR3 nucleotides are TGTGCCAGCAGCATCAACAGGGATAGGAATGAGCAGTTCTTC.

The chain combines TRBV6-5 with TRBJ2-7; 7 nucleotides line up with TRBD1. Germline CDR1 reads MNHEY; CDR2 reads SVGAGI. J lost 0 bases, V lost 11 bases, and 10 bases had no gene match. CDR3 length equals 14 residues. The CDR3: CAGERDRDSYEQYF. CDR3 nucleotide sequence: TGTGCCGGGGAGAGAGACAGGGACTCCTACGAGCAGTACTTC.

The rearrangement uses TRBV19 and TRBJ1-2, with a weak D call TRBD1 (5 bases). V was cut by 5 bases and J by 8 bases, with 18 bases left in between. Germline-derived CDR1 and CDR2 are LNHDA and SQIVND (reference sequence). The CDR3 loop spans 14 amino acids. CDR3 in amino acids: CASSADWGPQGYTF. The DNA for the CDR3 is TGTGCCAGTAGTGCCGATTGGGGCCCTCAAGGCTACACCTTC.

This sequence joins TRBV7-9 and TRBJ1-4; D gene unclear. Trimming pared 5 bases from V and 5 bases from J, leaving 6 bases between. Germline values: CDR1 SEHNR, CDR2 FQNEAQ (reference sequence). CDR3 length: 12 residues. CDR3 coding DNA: TGTGCCAGCAGCCTCCCGAATGAAAAACTGTTTTTT. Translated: CASSLPNEKLFF.

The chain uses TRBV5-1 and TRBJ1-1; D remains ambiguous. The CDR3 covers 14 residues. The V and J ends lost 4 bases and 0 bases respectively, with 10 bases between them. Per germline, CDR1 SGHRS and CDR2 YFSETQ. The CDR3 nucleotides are TGCGCCAGCAGCCCGGAGCTCATGAACACTGAAGCTTTCTTT. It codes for CASSPELMNTEAFF.